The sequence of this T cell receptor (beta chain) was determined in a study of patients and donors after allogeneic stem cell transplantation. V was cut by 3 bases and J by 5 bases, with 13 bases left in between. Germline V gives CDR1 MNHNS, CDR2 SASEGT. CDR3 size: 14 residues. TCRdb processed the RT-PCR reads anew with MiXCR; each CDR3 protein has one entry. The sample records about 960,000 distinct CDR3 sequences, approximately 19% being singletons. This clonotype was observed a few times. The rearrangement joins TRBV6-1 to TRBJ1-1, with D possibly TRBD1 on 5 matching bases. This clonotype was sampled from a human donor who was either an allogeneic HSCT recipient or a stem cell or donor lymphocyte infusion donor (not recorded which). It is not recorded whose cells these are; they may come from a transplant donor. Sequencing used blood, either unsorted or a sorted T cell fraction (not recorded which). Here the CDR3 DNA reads TGTGCCAGCAGTGAGTCCAACGGGGGGACTGAAGCTTTCTTT. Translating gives CASSESNGGTEAFF.